This entry is about one T cell receptor (beta chain). Its target is unknown. The germline V gene has CDR1 SGHNT and CDR2 YYREEE (reference sequence). The CDR3 consists of 15 residues. With 4 bases clipped from V and 6 bases from J, the junction kept 5 bases outside the gene matches. The record originates from a study of long-term antiretroviral therapy in people with HIV. Study-level background: It was about a decade before the 2015 immediate-ART recommendation that the earliest samples were taken.

Study findings and constraints: ART adherence was not documented, and neither viral resistance nor therapy changes had any data. Relative to control repertoires, HIV repertoires exhibited narrower CDR3 length ranges.

The assay, immunoSEQ v3.0, was run at survey level. The method was immunoSEQ multiplex PCR; TCRdb's version includes in-frame clones alone and lacks a portion of them. The sample shows roughly 28,000 clones, 95% of them seen only once. The sequence was obtained from a man aged 50 to 59 with HIV. Source: unsorted PBMCs, taken 5.3 years after starting antiretroviral therapy. This chain connects TRBV5-4 to TRBJ2-1; 12 bases agree with TRBD2. The CDR3 DNA reads TGTGCCAGCAGCATCCTAGCGGGGGGGCTCAATGAGCAGTTCTTC. Its translation is CASSILAGGLNEQFF.